This is a list of T cell receptor beta chains from one sample in a study of Graves' ophthalmopathy and Graves' hyperthyroidism. TCRdb re-derived calls from the multiplex PCR reads in MiXCR, one entry per CDR3 protein. The table records about 480,000 distinct CDR3 sequences, roughly an eighth of them present only once. The specimen sequenced was blood. The source is a woman aged 25-40 years with Graves' ophthalmopathy. Each CDR3 is given with its conserved first and last residue. D genes are given only for firm matches. Clone size is not always given. Where it is, it says once, few, many or a class for expanded clones.

NA,TRBJ2-5,TRBV12-3/TRBV12-4,NA,CASSNGSQETQYF,TGTGCCAGCAGCAACGGGTCACAAGAGACCCAGTACTTC
TRBD1,TRBJ1-6,TRBV28,many,CASWDSNNSPLHF,TGTGCCAGTTGGGACAGCAATAATTCACCCCTCCACTTT
NA,TRBJ2-6,TRBV2,many,CASSRGTVPSGANVLTF,TGTGCCAGCAGCCGAGGGACGGTACCAAGTGGGGCCAACGTCCTGACTTTC
NA,TRBJ1-5,TRBV6-1,NA,CASSEARYVTQPQHF,TGTGCCAGCAGTGAAGCCAGGTATGTTACGCAGCCCCAGCATTTT
NA,TRBJ2-2,TRBV19,NA,CASSIKQYTGELFF,TGTGCCAGTAGTATAAAGCAGTACACCGGGGAGCTGTTTTTT
TRBD2,TRBJ2-7,TRBV6-1,many,CASRVTSGSYEQYF,TGTGCCAGCAGGGTGACTAGCGGCTCCTACGAGCAGTACTTC
NA,TRBJ2-7,TRBV15,many,CATSRGAGYYEQYF,TGTGCCACCAGCAGAGGGGCAGGGTACTACGAGCAGTACTTC
NA,TRBJ2-4,TRBV6-1,many,CASSGRGYKNIQYF,TGTGCCAGCAGTGGAAGGGGGTACAAAAACATTCAGTACTTC
NA,TRBJ2-1,TRBV6-2/TRBV6-3,NA,CASSYGLTSYNEQFF,TGTGCCAGCAGTTACGGACTGACCTCCTACAATGAGCAGTTCTTC
TRBD1,TRBJ2-7,TRBV5-5,many,CASSRGQGYEQYF,TGTGCCAGCAGCCGAGGACAGGGCTACGAGCAGTACTTC
NA,TRBJ2-2,TRBV7-9,many,CATPASTFNTGELFF,TGTGCCACTCCGGCGTCCACCTTCAACACCGGGGAGCTGTTTTTT
TRBD1,TRBJ1-1,TRBV20-1,many,CSAAGQGGTEAFF,TGCAGTGCTGCCGGACAGGGGGGGACTGAAGCTTTCTTT
NA,TRBJ1-2,TRBV7-2,many,CASSPAAVYGYTF,TGTGCCAGCAGCCCAGCGGCAGTCTATGGCTACACCTTC
NA,TRBJ2-6,TRBV30,NA,CAWDIFGSLSSGANVLTF,TGTGCCTGGGACATATTTGGGAGTCTCTCCTCTGGGGCCAACGTCCTGACTTTC
NA,TRBJ1-1,TRBV29-1,many,CSVGGLNTEAFF,TGCAGCGTTGGGGGGCTGAACACTGAAGCTTTCTTT